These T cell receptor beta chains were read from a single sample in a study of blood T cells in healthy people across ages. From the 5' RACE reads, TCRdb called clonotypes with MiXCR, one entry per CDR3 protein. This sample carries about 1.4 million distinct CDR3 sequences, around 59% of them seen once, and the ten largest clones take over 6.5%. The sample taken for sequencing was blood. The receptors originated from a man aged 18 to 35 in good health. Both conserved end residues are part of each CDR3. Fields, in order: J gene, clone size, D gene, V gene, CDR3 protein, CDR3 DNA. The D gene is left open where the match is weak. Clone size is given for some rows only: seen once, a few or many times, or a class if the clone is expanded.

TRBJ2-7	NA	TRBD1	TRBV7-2	CASSLALTGVAYYEQYF	TGTGCCAGCAGCTTAGCGCTAACAGGGGTGGCTTACTACGAGCAGTACTTC
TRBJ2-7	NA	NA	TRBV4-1	CASSQDTFSYEQYF	TGCGCCAGCAGCCAAGACACCTTCAGCTACGAGCAGTACTTC
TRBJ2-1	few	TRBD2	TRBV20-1	CSARLAGRNNEQFF	TGCAGTGCTAGACTAGCGGGACGGAACAATGAGCAGTTCTTC
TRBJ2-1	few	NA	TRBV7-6	CASSLRDGYEQFF	TGTGCCAGCAGCTTAAGGGACGGATATGAGCAGTTCTTC
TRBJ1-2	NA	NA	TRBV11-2	CASSQILNSYGYTF	TGTGCCAGCAGCCAGATATTGAATAGCTATGGCTACACCTTC
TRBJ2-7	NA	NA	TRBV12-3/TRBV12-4	CASSWMGSYEQYF	TGTGCCAGCAGTTGGATGGGCTCCTACGAGCAGTACTTC
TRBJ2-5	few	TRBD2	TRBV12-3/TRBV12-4	CASSPSSSGRAETQYF	TGTGCCAGCAGTCCGTCTTCTAGCGGGAGGGCGGAGACCCAGTACTTC
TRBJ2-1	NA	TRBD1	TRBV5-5	CASSLGQGFEYSYNEQFF	TGTGCCAGCAGCTTGGGACAGGGGTTCGAGTATTCCTACAATGAGCAGTTCTTC
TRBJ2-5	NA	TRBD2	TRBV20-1	CSAYWTSGRGNEQYF	TGCAGTGCCTACTGGACTAGCGGGAGGGGCAATGAGCAGTACTTC
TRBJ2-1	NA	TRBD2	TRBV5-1	CASSLGAGAHNEQFF	TGCGCCAGCAGCTTGGGAGCGGGGGCACACAATGAGCAGTTCTTC
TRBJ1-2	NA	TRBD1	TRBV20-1	CSAPRWYGTVANTF	TGCAGTGCTCCCCGATGGTACGGGACAGTTGCTAACACCTTC
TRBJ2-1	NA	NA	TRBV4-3	CASSQDRRYEQFF	TGCGCCAGCAGCCAAGATCGTAGGTATGAGCAGTTCTTC
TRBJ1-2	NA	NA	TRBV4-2	CASSPRKGASVYGYTF	TGTGCCAGCAGCCCCCGGAAGGGAGCTAGCGTATATGGCTACACCTTC
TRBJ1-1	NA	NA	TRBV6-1	CASSGDNSVNTEAFF	TGTGCCAGCTCGGGGGACAATTCCGTGAACACTGAAGCTTTCTTT
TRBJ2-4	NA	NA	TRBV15	CATSREGPGVQNIQYF	TGTGCCACCAGCAGAGAGGGTCCCGGGGTCCAAAACATTCAGTACTTC
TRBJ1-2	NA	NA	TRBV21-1	CASSKGNGYGYTF	TGTGCCAGCAGCAAAGGGAACGGCTATGGCTACACCTTC
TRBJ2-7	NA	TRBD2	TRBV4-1	CASSQGSPSGPYEQYF	TGCGCCAGCAGCCAAGGATCGCCTAGCGGCCCCTACGAGCAGTACTTC
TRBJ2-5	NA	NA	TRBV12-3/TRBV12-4	CASSPQNDRQETQYF	TGTGCCAGCAGTCCCCAAAACGACAGACAAGAGACCCAGTACTTC
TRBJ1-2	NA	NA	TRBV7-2	CASSLDEGTNYGYTF	TGTGCCAGCAGCTTAGACGAGGGAACTAACTATGGCTACACCTTC
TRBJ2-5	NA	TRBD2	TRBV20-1	CSARNPWTSKTQETQYF	TGCAGTGCTAGAAACCCGTGGACTAGCAAAACCCAAGAGACCCAGTACTTC
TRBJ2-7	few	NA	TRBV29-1	CSVEVNYEQYF	TGCAGCGTTGAGGTTAACTACGAGCAGTACTTC
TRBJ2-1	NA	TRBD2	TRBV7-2	CASSWTSGERGEQFF	TGTGCCAGCAGCTGGACTAGCGGGGAGCGAGGCGAGCAGTTCTTC
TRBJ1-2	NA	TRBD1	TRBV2	CASSGTGKAYGYTF	TGTGCCAGCAGTGGGACAGGGAAAGCCTATGGCTACACCTTC
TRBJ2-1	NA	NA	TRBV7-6	CASSQYQGYNEQFF	TGTGCCAGCAGCCAATATCAGGGCTACAATGAGCAGTTCTTC
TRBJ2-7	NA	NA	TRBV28	CASSEIGQPYEQYF	TGTGCCAGCAGTGAAATCGGGCAGCCCTACGAGCAGTACTTC
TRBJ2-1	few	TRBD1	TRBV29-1	CSVDKQGAGHNEQFF	TGCAGCGTGGATAAACAGGGGGCAGGACACAATGAGCAGTTCTTC
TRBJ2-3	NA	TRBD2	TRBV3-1	CASSRLTSGGAGDTQYF	TGTGCCAGCAGCCGACTAACTAGCGGGGGGGCAGGAGATACGCAGTATTTT
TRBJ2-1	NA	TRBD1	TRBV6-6	CASGKVTGGFLEQFF	TGTGCCAGCGGAAAGGTGACAGGGGGATTTCTTGAGCAGTTCTTC
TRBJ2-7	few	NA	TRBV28	CASSFPVDGSLYEQYF	TGTGCCAGCAGTTTCCCTGTGGACGGAAGCCTCTACGAGCAGTACTTC
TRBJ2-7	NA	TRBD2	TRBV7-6	CASSQSWTSVSSYEQYF	TGTGCCAGCAGCCAATCCTGGACTAGCGTCAGCTCCTACGAGCAGTACTTC
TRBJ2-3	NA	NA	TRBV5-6	CASSLVDAGRSDTQYF	TGTGCCAGCAGCTTGGTTGATGCAGGGCGGTCGGATACGCAGTATTTT
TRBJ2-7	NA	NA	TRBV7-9	CASSFAAAIYEQYF	TGTGCCAGCAGCTTTGCCGCAGCTATCTACGAGCAGTACTTC
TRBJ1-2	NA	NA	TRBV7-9	CASSLEGPHYTF	TGTGCCAGCAGCTTAGAGGGCCCGCACTACACCTTC
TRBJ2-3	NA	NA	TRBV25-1	CATIDSSTHTQYF	TGTGCCACCATCGATAGTTCCACTCATACGCAGTATTTT
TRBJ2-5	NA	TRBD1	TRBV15	CATSREDRGYETQYF	TGTGCCACCAGCAGAGAGGACAGGGGGTATGAGACCCAGTACTTC
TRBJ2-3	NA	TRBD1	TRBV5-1	CASSPLGQSATDTQYF	TGCGCCAGCAGCCCCTTGGGACAGAGTGCCACAGATACGCAGTATTTT
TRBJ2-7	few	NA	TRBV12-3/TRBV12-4	CASSFQFGDAYEQYF	TGTGCCAGCAGTTTTCAGTTTGGTGACGCCTACGAGCAGTACTTC
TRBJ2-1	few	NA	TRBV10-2	CASSERGGLGSPNEQFF	TGCGCCAGCAGTGAGCGGGGCGGACTTGGGTCCCCCAATGAGCAGTTCTTC
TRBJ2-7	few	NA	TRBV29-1	CSVGMRTYEQYF	TGCAGCGTTGGCATGCGTACCTACGAGCAGTACTTC
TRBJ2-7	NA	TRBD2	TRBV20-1	CSAPLGGAYEQYF	TGCAGTGCCCCCCTTGGGGGGGCCTACGAGCAGTACTTC
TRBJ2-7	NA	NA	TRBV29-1	CSVTSGGFDEQYF	TGCAGCGTGACCAGTGGCGGATTTGACGAGCAGTACTTC
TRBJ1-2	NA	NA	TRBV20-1	CSARTRGEAGGYTF	TGCAGTGCTAGAACGAGGGGGGAGGCGGGCGGCTACACCTTC
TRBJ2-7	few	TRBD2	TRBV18	CASSPGLAGNLHEQYF	TGTGCCAGCTCACCAGGACTAGCGGGAAATCTCCACGAGCAGTACTTC
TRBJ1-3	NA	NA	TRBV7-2	CASSLAEFSGNTTYF	TGTGCCAGCAGCTTAGCGGAATTCTCTGGAAACACCACATATTTT
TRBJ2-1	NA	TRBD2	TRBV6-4	CAGSDSLAGGGEQFF	TGTGCCGGCAGTGACTCGCTAGCGGGGGGAGGTGAGCAGTTCTTC
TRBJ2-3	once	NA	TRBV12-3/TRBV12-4	CASSFAGASTDMQYF	TGTGCCAGCAGTTTTGCCGGAGCTAGCACAGATATGCAGTATTTT
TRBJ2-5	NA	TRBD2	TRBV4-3	CASSPVGGLEQETQYF	TGCGCCAGCAGCCCAGTTGGGGGACTAGAACAAGAGACCCAGTACTTC
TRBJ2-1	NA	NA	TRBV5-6	CTSSLAVFWGEQFF	TGTACCAGCAGCTTGGCCGTCTTTTGGGGTGAGCAGTTCTTC
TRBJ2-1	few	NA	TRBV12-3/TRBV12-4	CASSRYEQFF	TGTGCCAGCAGTCGCTATGAGCAGTTCTTC
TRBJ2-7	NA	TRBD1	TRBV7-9	CASSLEVGTGLHEQYF	TGTGCCAGCAGCTTAGAGGTGGGGACAGGTCTCCACGAGCAGTACTTC
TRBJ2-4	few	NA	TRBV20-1	CSARGSVGAKNIQYF	TGCAGTGCTAGGGGCAGTGTGGGGGCCAAAAACATTCAGTACTTC
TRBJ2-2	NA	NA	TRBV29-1	CSVLGTKGGTGELFF	TGCAGCGTTCTGGGGACTAAGGGGGGCACCGGGGAGCTGTTTTTT
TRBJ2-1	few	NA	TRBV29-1	CSVEGTSSGNNEQFF	TGCAGCGTTGAAGGGACTTCGAGCGGTAACAATGAGCAGTTCTTC
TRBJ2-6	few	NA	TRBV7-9	CASSYLRDIASGANVLTF	TGTGCCAGCAGCTATCTTAGGGACATAGCCTCTGGGGCCAACGTCCTGACTTTC
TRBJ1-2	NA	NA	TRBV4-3	CASSQDRAWAMYGYTF	TGCGCCAGCAGCCAAGATCGGGCTTGGGCGATGTATGGCTACACCTTC
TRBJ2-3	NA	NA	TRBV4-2	CASSQEWQGDTQYF	TGTGCCAGCAGCCAAGAATGGCAAGGGGATACGCAGTATTTT
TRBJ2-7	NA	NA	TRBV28	CASSLGGARFYEQYF	TGTGCCAGCAGTTTAGGAGGGGCCCGGTTTTACGAGCAGTACTTC